This T cell receptor beta chain came from a study of blood T cell repertoires in COVID-19. Study details: Spain, Italy and the United States supplied samples that represented acute and convalescent COVID-19. PBMCs, B-cell-depleted T cells, or T cells provided the cDNA or gDNA that made up the material.

Original methodology: Reference gene primer amplification in the assay estimated nucleated cell counts. TCRdb's table, derived via immunoSEQ multiplex PCR, lists solely in-frame clones and lacks some. That table furnishes V, J and clone size, whereas the DNA furnished D and trimming. The table lists about 300,000 clones, around four fifths of them singletons. This clone came up once. The sample was peripheral blood. This TCR was sampled from a woman aged 45-65 years with acute or convalescent COVID-19.

CDR3 protein: CASGLVSNTGELFF. The CDR3 nucleotides read TGTGCTAGTGGTTTGGTCTCGAACACCGGGGAGCTGTTTTTT. The rearrangement links TRBV12-5 to TRBJ2-2; D uncertain. With 0 bases removed from V and 0 bases from J, the gap between germline ends came to 2 bases. Germline loops: CDR1 LGHNT, CDR2 FRNRAP. This CDR3 is built from 14 residues.